The source of this TCR beta chain is a study of blood T cell repertoires in COVID-19 (TCRdb year 2020). In terms of the full investigation: The collaborator samples originated in the United States, Italy and Spain and spanned the acute and convalescent phases of COVID-19. Subjects who had been exposed to COVID-19, were actively infected with it, or had recovered from it provided the deeply sampled blood TCRbeta repertoires that made up the dataset. A freely available public database, intended as a resource for researchers studying the immune response to SARS-CoV-2, is where the repertoires were released. Samples were obtained from the ongoing ImmuneRACE study (first 160 participants) and from 950 to 1,500 subjects provided by 6 global collaborators. The material from the prospective study consisted of cDNA or gDNA derived from T cells, B-cell-depleted T cells, or PBMCs. Where HLA class I and class II types were available, the types were taken from metadata supplied by the sample provider, not from assay-based typing. The sample metadata nearly always contained a de-identified subject ID, COVID-19 status, age in years and sex. The research as a whole found: How much clinical and demographic metadata was included differed by source and by participant, and the metadata was provided uncurated.

TCRbeta CDR3 regions were amplified from genomic DNA using the immunoSEQ Assay, a bias-controlled multiplex PCR. Turning to the authors' computational methods: Within the assay, amplification of reference gene primers was used to estimate how many nucleated cells each sample contained. Sequence reads were collapsed and filtered to measure the absolute abundance of every unique TCRbeta CDR3 rearrangement. For each sample, productive Simpson clonality was calculated by taking the square root of Simpson's diversity index across productive rearrangements. TCRdb limited this immuneACCESS table to in-frame rearrangements with V and J called. A share of clones is missing; checked studies link under half to unresolved V genes, and the rest is unexplained. V, J and clone size reflect that table, while D and trimming were determined from the DNA. Across this sample there are roughly 230,000 clones, with roughly 84% seen only once. The top ten hold just under 1% of the sample.

Comment on this clone: It has no known antigen specificity. Base quality data are lacking; no much larger clone is found one base away.

As encoded in the germline V gene, CDR1 is SGHDT while CDR2 is YYEEEE. V has 3 bases trimmed and J has 1 base trimmed; junction bases matching no gene number 3. The CDR3 contains 14 residues, cysteine and phenylalanine counted. The sequence is cut down to CDR3 DNA, 42 bases in frame from base 1. Collaborating institutions collected whole blood in K2EDTA tubes following their own protocols. For TCRbeta analysis, collaborators shipped samples as frozen whole blood, isolated PBMCs, or DNA extracted from either of those sample types. The origin of this receptor is a man aged 35 to 55 with acute or convalescent COVID-19. Sequenced material: peripheral blood. The chain links TRBV5-6 with TRBJ2-5, with TRBD1 identical over 7 junction bases. The CDR3: CASSSTGIQETQYF. The DNA sequence is as follows: TGTGCCAGCAGCTCGACAGGGATCCAAGAGACCCAGTACTTC.